This T cell receptor (beta chain) appears in the sequencing data of a study of blood T cells in healthy people across ages. Findings and caveats of the study: Any conclusive comparison of naive versus antigen-experienced cells was prevented by using unsorted PBMCs. Estimated diversity across one million T cells was deemed an underestimate. Long-lived and aged donors differed, with more naive CD4+ cells and higher diversity in the long-lived.

A second roughly 6 to 11 cycle PCR used barcoded and J-beta primers. The template-switch adaptor, which had 12 random nucleotides, put a tag on each cDNA molecule. TCRdb fed the 5' RACE reads into MiXCR, producing one record per CDR3 protein. Of about 720,000 distinct CDR3 sequences listed, approximately 25% were seen once; the top ten hold approximately 3.7%. This clonotype was counted a few times. The antigen is unknown. The V and J ends lost 1 base and 5 bases respectively, with 8 bases between them. The CDR3 consists of 13 residues. Germline V gene data show CDR1 as SGHVS and CDR2 as FQNEAQ. These data were also filed under a second study, of T cells of mothers and their children.

The sequencing sample was made of blood. The sequence was collected from a boy aged 5-17 years in good health. V usage is TRBV7-8 and J usage is TRBJ2-5; no definite D call. The CDR3 spells CASSLGNLETQYF. The CDR3, as DNA: TGTGCCAGCAGCTTAGGGAACTTGGAGACCCAGTACTTC.